This T cell receptor beta chain appears in the sequencing data of a study of vaccination and CD4 T cells after COVID-19. In the study overall: Collection of post-vaccine samples followed dose two by a median approximately 69 days, spanning a range of 14 to 241.

From germline, CDR1 is MDHEN and CDR2 SYDVKM. V gave up 7 bases and J gave up 5 bases, with 14 bases separating them. CDR3 length equals 13 residues. Cultured CD4+ T-cell DNA underwent Oncomine TCR Beta short-read sequencing. One entry per CDR3 protein, called by TCRdb with MiXCR from the PCR reads. The sample holds about 14,000 distinct CDR3 sequences; 55% to 70% are singletons and the top ten take 6.2%. A single count supports this clonotype. No antigen is known for it. The treatment denotes: approximately 11-day PBMC culture with coronavirus spike peptide pools or control peptides (ViraFEST assay). Per-well cultures of two million PBMCs received about 10 IU/ml IL-2 and around 10 ug/ml peptide pools.

The sample was CD4+ T cells from blood, cultured in vitro. This receptor was identified in a human donor who had recovered from COVID-19. The chain couples TRBV28 to TRBJ1-1; D not certain. Here the CDR3 DNA reads TGTGCCAGCACCATTCCGGGAGGGACTGAAGCTTTCTTT. It translates to CASTIPGGTEAFF. The variable domain in full, completed from reference TRBV28 and TRBJ1-1, reads DVKVTQSSRYLVKRTGEKVFLECVQDMDHENMFWYRQDPGLGLRLIYFSYDVKMKEKGDIPEGYSVSREKKERFSLILESASTNQTSMYLCASTIPGGTEAFFGQGTRLTVV.